The sequence of this TCR beta chain was determined in a study of blood T cell repertoires in COVID-19. Whole-study context: Samples representing acute and convalescent COVID-19 were sourced from the United States, Italy and Spain. The cDNA or gDNA used as material had been derived from T cells, B-cell-depleted T cells, or PBMCs.

In the original processing: It was from reference gene primer amplification that nucleated cell counts were estimated. The table came from immunoSEQ multiplex PCR; TCRdb's copy has only in-frame clones and leaves some out. That table is the source of V, J and clone size, and D and trimming were worked out from the DNA. The profile shows 250,000 or so clones, about 89% of them singletons. Unmatched junction bases numbered 8, after V lost 0 bases and J lost 0 bases. Germline V CDR1 and CDR2: MNHEY, SMNVEV (reference sequence). The CDR3 has 19 amino acids. The material sequenced was peripheral blood. The receptor was derived from a man in his forties or fifties with active or convalescent COVID-19. The chain employs TRBV27 and TRBJ2-1, with TRBD2 identical over 10 bases. CDR3 loop: CASSLSASGGLSSYNEQFF. The CDR3 bases are TGTGCCAGCAGTTTATCCGCTAGCGGGGGCCTCAGCTCCTACAATGAGCAGTTCTTC.